This T cell receptor (beta chain) was sequenced during a study of control samples from healthy donors and cancer patients. V lost 6 bases, J lost 6 bases, and 7 bases stayed unmatched. The CDR3 consists of 14 residues. Germline V gene data show CDR1 as SGHRS and CDR2 as YFSETQ. Only in-frame clones appear in the TCRdb table, and some are missing; sequencing was by immunoSEQ multiplex PCR. The sample shows around 110,000 clones, approximately 93% of them seen only once. Input material: blood. This TCR was sampled from a man aged 30-40 years in good health. This chain connects TRBV5-1 to TRBJ1-2, with 11 bases matching TRBD1. The CDR3 bases are TGCGCCAGCAACTCCGGACAGGGGGCGGATGGCTACACCTTC. Its translation: CASNSGQGADGYTF.